The 13 T cell receptor beta chains in this list originate from one sample, sequenced in a study of CD8 T cells in Susac syndrome. Random hexamers primed reverse transcription of about 0.5 to 1 ug RNA. Each CDR3 protein gets one entry after TCRdb re-called the immunoSEQ multiplex PCR reads with MiXCR. The table records 200,000 to 250,000 distinct CDR3 sequences, about 90% of them present only once. The sample taken for sequencing was CD8+ T cells from PBMCs. These receptors originate from a human donor with multiple sclerosis.

The gene calls are TRBV12-3 or TRBV12-4 and TRBJ1-2, with D uncertain. This CDR3 is built from 14 residues. V was cut by 5 bases and J by 4 bases, with 14 bases left in between. The CDR3 protein is CASSPTEDLYGYTF. DNA of the CDR3: TGTGCCAGCAGTCCAACCGAGGACCTCTATGGCTACACCTTC.

The chain is built from TRBV7-6 and TRBJ2-5; unclear D gene. Deletions cut 2 bases from V and 2 bases from J, with 12 bases between. The CDR3 is 15 amino acids. Germline CDR1 and CDR2: SGHVS and FNYEAQ. This CDR3 reads CASSLSERRQETQYF. DNA of the CDR3: TGTGCCAGCAGCTTATCTGAGAGACGACAAGAGACCCAGTACTTC. The variable domain in full, completed from reference TRBV7-6 and TRBJ2-5, reads GAGVSQSPRYKVTKRGQDVALRCDPISGHVSLYWYRQALGQGPEFLTYFNYEAQQDKSGLPNDRFSAERPEGSISTLTIQRTEQRDSAMYRCASSLSERRQETQYFGPGTRLLVL.

J is TRBJ2-7 and V is TRBV27; the match to TRBD2 covers 11 bases. This CDR3 is built from 14 residues. Unmatched junction bases numbered 6, after V lost 4 bases and J lost 7 bases. From germline, CDR1 is MNHEY and CDR2 SMNVEV (reference sequence). In DNA form, the CDR3 reads TGTGCCAGCAGTTCGGGACTAGCGGTCTCTGAGCAGTACTTC. Encoded protein: CASSSGLAVSEQYF.

This rearrangement joins TRBV19 to TRBJ1-1; tentatively, D is TRBD1 (6 bases). The CDR3 contains 13 residues. The V gene lost 10 bases and the J gene lost 3 bases, with 15 bases spanning the gap. Germline assignment: CDR1 LNHDA and CDR2 SQIVND (reference sequence). DNA for the CDR3: TGTGCCACACGTCAGGACAGCTACACTGAAGCTTTCTTT. This translates into CATRQDSYTEAFF.

V usage is TRBV5-4 and J usage is TRBJ2-7; TRBD1 matches 11 bases. The length of the CDR3 is 15 residues. V was pared by 4 bases and J by 0 bases, with 3 bases of the junction left unmatched. CDR1 is SGHNT and CDR2 is YYREEE in the germline V gene (reference sequence). The CDR3 sequence is CASSRTGGTSYEQYF. CDR3 nucleotide sequence: TGTGCCAGCAGCCGGACAGGGGGCACCTCCTACGAGCAGTACTTC.

The chain has TRBV23-1 and TRBJ2-5, with D uncertain. Being an ORF, TRBV23-1 has a function that is uncertain. This CDR3 region has 15 residues. Trimming took off 3 bases at V and 0 bases at J, with 11 bases between the two ends. CDR3 region: CASSQSSEYQETQYF. CDR3 DNA: TGCGCCAGCAGTCAGTCTTCTGAGTACCAAGAGACCCAGTACTTC.

The CDR3 DNA sequence: TGTGCCAGTTCCGGGGGAGCAACTAATGAAAAACTGTTTTTT. Translating it yields CASSGGATNEKLFF. The chain uses TRBV2 and TRBJ1-4, with D perhaps matching TRBD1 (5 bases). V lost 9 bases to trimming and J lost 0 bases, with 11 bases between them. The CDR3 sequence is 14 residues long. Germline V gene lookup returns CDR1 SNHLY and CDR2 FYNNEI.

This chain uses TRBV12-5 with TRBJ2-6; D ambiguous. The length of the CDR3 is 17 residues. The V and J ends lost 2 bases and 1 base respectively, with 12 bases between them. CDR1 is LGHNT, CDR2 FRNRAP, per germline. The CDR3 DNA follows: TGTGCTAGTGGTTTGCTCCGCTGGGCGTCTGGGGCCAACGTCCTGACTTTC. Protein sequence: CASGLLRWASGANVLTF.

V usage is TRBV5-6 and J usage is TRBJ2-7, with a weak D call TRBD1 (5 bases). Germline CDR1 and CDR2: SGHDT and YYEEEE. Trimming removed 6 bases from V and 2 bases from J, with 12 bases in between. The CDR3 covers 13 residues. DNA for the CDR3: TGTGCCAGCACAGGGCGCACGGCCTACGAGCAGTACTTC. Translation: CASTGRTAYEQYF.

V and J are TRBV30 and TRBJ2-7; possibly TRBD2 for D (6 bases). V gave up 5 bases and J gave up 3 bases, with 17 bases separating them. Germline values: CDR1 GTSNPN, CDR2 SVGIG (reference sequence). This CDR3 contains 14 residues. CDR3: CAWEGMAGNYEQYF. The DNA of the CDR3 is TGTGCCTGGGAGGGGATGGCGGGGAACTACGAGCAGTACTTC.

This chain links TRBV7-8 with TRBJ1-1, with D unresolved. CDR3 length: 15 residues. V dropped 1 base and J dropped 0 bases, with 9 bases sitting between them. CDR1 is SGHVS and CDR2 is FQNEAQ in the germline V gene. CDR3 residues: CASSLDLDMNTEAFF. Written as DNA, the CDR3 is TGTGCCAGCAGCTTAGATTTGGATATGAACACTGAAGCTTTCTTT.

The rearrangement links TRBV29-1 to TRBJ1-2, with a possible D match to TRBD1 (5 bases). The CDR3 is 17 residues long. Trimming pared 3 bases from V and 3 bases from J, leaving 23 bases between. Per the germline V gene, CDR1 is SQVTM and CDR2 is ANQGSEA. This CDR3 reads CSVDLSGLPGYDYGYTF. The CDR3 DNA reads as TGCAGCGTTGACCTCTCGGGGCTACCGGGATATGACTATGGCTACACCTTC.

This chain joins TRBV6-2 or TRBV6-3 and TRBJ2-1; D call uncertain. This CDR3 spans 19 amino acids. Per the germline V gene, CDR1 is MNHEY and CDR2 is SVGEGT. V lost 0 bases, J lost 2 bases, and 20 bases lay in between. The CDR3 DNA is TGTGCCAGCAGTTACTCGATCCTGGACCAATACCTAACCTACAATGAGCAGTTCTTC. It encodes CASSYSILDQYLTYNEQFF.